The entry below gives a single T cell receptor beta chain sequence along with its context. Its target is not known. These data originate in a study of CD8 T cells in ankylosing spondylitis. As the method for making TCR beta libraries, quantitative 5'-RACE with molecular barcodes was used. TCRdb analysed the 5' RACE reads with MiXCR anew, one entry per CDR3 protein. Among some 840,000 distinct CDR3 sequences listed, roughly 10% were seen once. Study-level findings and limits: Clones linked to disease were reported to show significant enrichment in matched ankylosing spondylitis synovial fluid. Blood from ankylosing spondylitis patients appeared to carry a characteristic roughly eight-variant TCR beta motif. Clones linked to disease, bearing a CD8+ phenotype, were relatively rare in peripheral blood.

The receptor was isolated from a male donor with ankylosing spondylitis. Material: blood, either unsorted or a sorted T cell fraction (not recorded which).

The chain's CDR3 is CSARVYSIGDTQYF. CDR3 DNA: TGCAGTGCTAGAGTATACTCAATCGGAGATACGCAGTATTTT. The rearrangement joins TRBV20-1 to TRBJ2-3; no firm D call. The V end lost 1 base, the J end lost 5 bases, and 13 bases lay between the germline ends. This CDR3 is 14 amino acids long. The V gene's germline CDR1 is DFQATT and CDR2 SNEGSKA (reference sequence).